A selection of T cell receptor beta chains follows, all from one sample in a study of PD-L1 blockade in urothelial cancer. Repertoires were generated with immunoSEQ multiplex PCR, while TCRdb's copy carries only in-frame clones and drops some. The data contain about 43,000 clones, around 90% of them singletons. Sequencing was performed on PBMCs, taken around atezolizumab (anti-PD-L1) treatment. These receptors all stem from a woman aged 60-70 years with urothelial cancer. Both conserved end residues are part of each CDR3. Fields, in order: J gene, D gene, clone size, V gene, CDR3 protein, CDR3 DNA. A D gene is named only where the DNA matches it firmly. Where a row states a size, it is once, few, many or the class of an expanded clone; other rows omit it.

TRBJ2-5,TRBD2,once,TRBV5-4,CASSGLAGGLGETQYF,TGTGCCAGCAGCGGCCTAGCGGGGGGGCTAGGGGAGACCCAGTACTTC
TRBJ2-1,TRBD2,.,TRBV27,CASSWERGAYNEQFF,TGTGCCAGCAGTTGGGAGCGGGGGGCCTACAATGAGCAGTTCTTC
TRBJ2-7,TRBD1,.,TRBV5-4,CASSSGQGRNEQYF,TGTGCCAGCAGTTCAGGACAGGGGAGGAACGAGCAGTACTTC
TRBJ1-1,.,.,TRBV12-5,CASGLGGWSTEAFF,TGTGCTAGTGGTTTGGGAGGGTGGAGCACTGAAGCTTTCTTT
TRBJ2-7,.,.,TRBV6-6,CASSYGGRAYEQYF,TGTGCCAGCAGTTATGGGGGCAGGGCCTACGAGCAGTACTTC
TRBJ2-3,.,.,TRBV27,CASSFGGPRTDTQYF,TGTGCCAGCAGTTTCGGGGGGCCTCGCACAGATACGCAGTATTTT
TRBJ2-1,.,.,TRBV5-6,CASSLVGGGSEQFF,TGTGCCAGCAGCTTGGTAGGTGGGGGGAGTGAGCAGTTCTTC
TRBJ2-5,.,.,TRBV19,CASSIQGVGGETQYF,TGTGCCAGTAGTATCCAGGGGGTGGGGGGAGAGACCCAGTACTTC
TRBJ2-3,.,.,TRBV19,CASSIRGSDTQYF,TGTGCCAGTAGTATAAGGGGGTCAGATACGCAGTATTTT
TRBJ2-7,TRBD2,.,TRBV5-5,CASSLGASGIYEQYF,TGTGCCAGCAGCTTGGGAGCTAGCGGGATCTACGAGCAGTACTTC
TRBJ2-2,.,once,TRBV6-5,CASNLALPTGELFF,TGTGCCAGCAACCTGGCCCTCCCCACCGGGGAGCTGTTTTTT
TRBJ1-4,TRBD1,.,TRBV4-3,CASSQYRGLVEKLFF,TGCGCCAGCAGCCAATACAGGGGACTTGTTGAAAAACTGTTTTTT
TRBJ2-1,TRBD2,.,TRBV7-8,CASSLAGTSGGAKNEQFF,TGTGCCAGCAGCTTAGCAGGGACTAGCGGGGGGGCAAAAAATGAGCAGTTCTTC
TRBJ1-5,.,.,TRBV5-6,CASSLRLLGYRPQHF,TGTGCCAGCAGCTTGCGACTACTTGGGTATCGGCCCCAGCATTTT
TRBJ1-5,.,.,TRBV5-6,CASSFAGNQPQHF,TGTGCCAGCAGCTTTGCAGGGAATCAGCCCCAGCATTTT
TRBJ2-1,TRBD2,.,TRBV5-4,CASSPGLATRNEQFF,TGTGCCAGCAGCCCGGGACTAGCGACTCGCAATGAGCAGTTCTTC
TRBJ2-1,TRBD2,.,TRBV10-2,CASRETSGGYNEQFF,TGCGCCAGCAGAGAGACTAGCGGGGGATACAATGAGCAGTTCTTC
TRBJ2-7,TRBD2,once,TRBV5-4,CASSAIAGGAYEQYF,TGTGCCAGCAGCGCCATAGCGGGGGGAGCCTACGAGCAGTACTTC
TRBJ1-1,TRBD1,.,TRBV7-9,CASSSGQQLEVGAFF,TGTGCCAGCAGCTCGGGACAGCAGTTAGAGGTTGGGGCTTTCTTT
TRBJ2-3,TRBD2,.,TRBV14,CASSRQSGLATDTQYF,TGTGCCAGCAGCCGACAATCGGGACTAGCGACAGATACGCAGTATTTT
TRBJ2-7,.,medium-sized,TRBV5-6,CASRLVRDDTSYEQYF,TGTGCCAGCAGACTCGTCCGGGATGACACCTCCTACGAGCAGTACTTC
TRBJ1-1,TRBD1,.,TRBV5-1,CASRRTGNTEAFF,TGCGCCAGCAGAAGGACAGGGAACACTGAAGCTTTCTTT
TRBJ1-1,.,once,TRBV19,CASSIIKNTEAFF,TGTGCCAGTAGTATAATCAAAAACACTGAAGCTTTCTTT
TRBJ1-3,TRBD1,.,TRBV7-8,CASSLGTASGNTIYF,TGTGCCAGCAGCCTTGGGACAGCTTCTGGAAACACCATATATTTT
TRBJ2-5,.,.,TRBV10-1,CASSEIGTPRGTQYF,TGCGCCAGCAGTGAGATCGGGACTCCTCGCGGGACCCAGTACTTC
TRBJ2-1,.,.,TRBV9,CASSVGLYVANEQFF,TGTGCCAGCAGCGTCGGACTATACGTGGCCAATGAGCAGTTCTTC
TRBJ1-4,TRBD1,.,TRBV6-1,CASSEGGRGTTNEKLFF,TGTGCCAGCAGTGAAGGCGGCAGGGGGACAACTAATGAAAAACTGTTTTTT
TRBJ1-1,.,.,TRBV25-1,CASSLREKTEAFF,TGTGCCAGCAGTTTAAGGGAGAAGACTGAAGCTTTCTTT
TRBJ1-1,.,.,TRBV5-1,CASSFGGAGTEAFF,TGCGCCAGCAGCTTTGGGGGCGCCGGCACTGAAGCTTTCTTT
TRBJ2-2,.,once,TRBV9,CASSGLGTFDTGELFF,TGTGCCAGCAGCGGCCTCGGGACTTTTGACACCGGGGAGCTGTTTTTT
TRBJ1-1,.,once,TRBV29-1,CSVHGTKNTEAFF,TGCAGCGTTCACGGGACTAAGAACACTGAAGCTTTCTTT
TRBJ2-3,.,.,TRBV28,CASSLHRQGIGDTQYF,TGTGCCAGCAGTTTACATAGGCAGGGAATAGGAGATACGCAGTATTTT
TRBJ1-6,.,.,TRBV27,CASSFRQVSSYNSPLHF,TGTGCCAGCAGTTTCCGACAGGTTAGCTCCTATAATTCACCCCTCCACTTT
TRBJ1-3,.,once,TRBV5-4,CASSLDPGGSGNTIYF,TGTGCCAGCAGCTTGGATCCGGGGGGAAGTGGAAACACCATATATTTT
TRBJ2-7,TRBD2,once,TRBV5-4,CASSLKLAGEMQYF,TGTGCCAGCAGCTTGAAACTAGCGGGAGAGATGCAGTACTTC
TRBJ2-1,TRBD1,once,TRBV2,CASSESDRGPYNEQFF,TGTGCCAGCAGTGAATCTGACAGGGGGCCTTACAATGAGCAGTTCTTC
TRBJ2-3,.,.,TRBV4-2,CASSQEWRSDTQYF,TGTGCCAGCAGCCAAGAGTGGAGGTCAGATACGCAGTATTTT
TRBJ2-1,.,.,TRBV9,CARSGFSLPLNSETYNEQFF,TGTGCCAGAAGCGGTTTTTCCCTCCCTCTAAACAGTGAGACCTACAATGAGCAGTTCTTC
TRBJ2-5,TRBD2,.,TRBV4-1,CASSQSFSGAQETQYF,TGCGCCAGCAGCCAATCGTTTAGCGGGGCCCAAGAGACCCAGTACTTC
TRBJ2-7,.,.,TRBV6-1,CATVLSPAQDEQYF,TGTGCCACTGTCCTCTCTCCAGCTCAGGACGAGCAGTACTTC
TRBJ1-1,.,.,TRBV29-1,CSGDAPGTEAFF,TGCAGCGGCGACGCCCCAGGCACTGAAGCTTTCTTT
TRBJ2-7,.,.,TRBV4-3,CASGPGQGPYEQYF,TGCGCCAGCGGCCCCGGGCAGGGCCCCTACGAGCAGTACTTC
TRBJ1-3,.,.,TRBV5-1,CASSPRGVSGNTIYF,TGCGCCAGCAGCCCCCGGGGAGTCTCTGGAAACACCATATATTTT
TRBJ2-6,TRBD1,.,TRBV15,CATSKESGQGAGGANVLTF,TGTGCCACCAGCAAAGAGTCGGGACAGGGGGCGGGGGGGGCCAACGTCCTGACTTTC
TRBJ2-7,.,.,TRBV9,CASSVAPAGYEQYF,TGTGCCAGCAGCGTAGCCCCCGCGGGCTACGAGCAGTACTTC
TRBJ2-7,.,.,TRBV5-4,CASSDGSGSYEQYF,TGTGCCAGTAGCGACGGTAGCGGCTCCTACGAGCAGTACTTC
TRBJ2-1,TRBD2,once,TRBV27,CASSSTRAGGLPAYNEQFF,TGTGCCAGCAGTTCGACCAGGGCGGGAGGGCTTCCCGCCTACAATGAGCAGTTCTTC
TRBJ1-1,.,few,TRBV10-3,CASGRNTEAFF,TGTGCCTCAGGGCGGAACACTGAAGCTTTCTTT
TRBJ2-2,.,.,TRBV7-3,CASSYTGNTGELFF,TGTGCCAGCAGCTATACAGGGAACACCGGGGAGCTGTTTTTT
TRBJ2-1,TRBD2,.,TRBV27,CASSLGSGGTRNEQFF,TGTGCCAGCAGTTTGGGAAGCGGGGGCACGAGGAATGAGCAGTTCTTC